Below are 16 T cell receptor beta chains sequenced from a single sample in a study of identical twins. In TCRdb, the 5' RACE reads were re-called with MiXCR into one record per CDR3 protein. The sample has some 660,000 distinct CDR3 sequences, roughly 8% seen once. This same sample was also taken into another study, of yellow fever vaccine responses in identical twins.

The sample consisted of PBMCs. Receptors were obtained from a woman aged 18-29 years in good health.

This clonotype has more than one count but fewer than ten. The genes are TRBV5-1 and TRBJ2-3; 8 bases fit TRBD2. The CDR3 contains 15 residues. Germline V CDR1 and CDR2: SGHRS, YFSETQ. The J segment lost 0 bases and the V segment lost 7 bases, leaving 7 bases of the junction unmatched. The CDR3 nucleotides read TGCGCCAGCGGGGCGCAGCGGGGGAGCACAGATACGCAGTATTTT. This sequence encodes CASGAQRGSTDTQYF. Supplemented by reference TRBV5-1 and TRBJ2-3, the full variable domain reads KAGVTQTPRYLIKTRGQQVTLSCSPISGHRSVSWYQQTPGQGLQFLFEYFSETQRNKGNFPGRFSGRQFSNSRSEMNVSTLELGDSALYLCASGAQRGSTDTQYFGPGTRLTVL.

This clonotype appeared a few times. This sequence joins TRBV20-1 and TRBJ2-2; no definite D call. Germline lookup yields CDR1 DFQATT and CDR2 SNEGSKA (reference sequence). The CDR3 loop spans 13 amino acids. V was clipped by 5 bases and J by 4 bases, with 11 bases between them. Written as DNA, the CDR3 is TGCAGTGCTGGATCGACCGGCACCGGGGAGCTGTTTTTT. Translating gives CSAGSTGTGELFF.

This clonotype was recorded a few times. The chain has TRBV28 and TRBJ2-7, with D hard to call. Trimming removed 6 bases at V and 5 bases at J, with 8 bases between. From germline, CDR1 is MDHEN and CDR2 SYDVKM. This CDR3 is built from 11 residues. CDR3 sequence: CASSSPNEQYF. CDR3 nucleotide sequence: TGTGCCAGCAGCAGCCCCAACGAGCAGTACTTC.

This clonotype was detected many times. The chain joins TRBV7-6 to TRBJ2-7; 7 nucleotides agree with TRBD1. The CDR3 loop spans 13 amino acids. Germline lookup yields CDR1 SGHVS and CDR2 FNYEAQ. The V and J ends lost 5 bases and 3 bases, in that order; junction bases with no gene match: 4. CDR3 DNA: TGTGCCAGCAGCCAACGGGACAGCTACGAGCAGTACTTC. The encoded protein is CASSQRDSYEQYF.

This clonotype was observed many times. The V call is TRBV12-5, the J call TRBJ2-2; no clear D. Trimming took off 6 bases at V and 4 bases at J, with 12 bases between the two ends. This CDR3 has 14 amino acids. CDR1 is LGHNT, CDR2 FRNRAP, per germline. The CDR3 coding sequence is TGTGCTAGTGGGGCCGGCCGAGGCACCGGGGAGCTGTTTTTT. Protein product: CASGAGRGTGELFF.

This clonotype was observed many times. This chain connects TRBV24-1 to TRBJ2-1; 15 positions agree with TRBD2. V was pared by 4 bases and J by 8 bases, with 14 bases of the junction left unmatched. The CDR3 is 19 amino acids. Germline V lookup: CDR1 KGHDR, CDR2 SFDVKD. In nucleotides, the CDR3 is TGTGCCACCAGTGAGGGCCCGGGACTAGCGGGAGGCAAATGGGATGAGCAGTTCTTC. It is translated as CATSEGPGLAGGKWDEQFF.

Ten or more counts support this clonotype. The rearrangement uses TRBV5-1 and TRBJ1-5; a weak D match, TRBD1 (6 bases). This CDR3 has 15 residues. V was pared by 2 bases and J by 5 bases, with 14 bases between. Germline assignment: CDR1 SGHRS and CDR2 YFSETQ. The CDR3 DNA follows: TGCGCCAGCAGCTTCGGGGGGCGTGATGATCAGCCCCAGCATTTT. This encodes CASSFGGRDDQPQHF.

This clonotype was picked up many times. This rearrangement joins TRBV27 to TRBJ2-7; D may be TRBD1 (5 bases). Germline V gives CDR1 MNHEY, CDR2 SMNVEV (reference sequence). Trimming left V 2 bases short and J 0 bases short, with 8 bases between. The CDR3 runs to 14 residues. The CDR3 protein is CASSLPGNSYEQYF. The CDR3 bases are TGTGCCAGCAGTTTACCAGGGAACTCCTACGAGCAGTACTTC.

The chain joins TRBV28 to TRBJ1-2, with 7 bases that match TRBD1. Germline V gene sequence: CDR1 MDHEN, CDR2 SYDVKM. The CDR3 is 13 amino acids. J was trimmed by 7 bases and V by 6 bases; bases with no gene match: 8. The DNA for the CDR3 is TGTGCCAGCAGCTCAGGGGGAGGGGCTGGCTACACCTTC. It translates to CASSSGGGAGYTF.

This clonotype came up a few times. The rearrangement links TRBV28 to TRBJ2-7; D remains unclear. This CDR3 comprises 11 residues. V dropped 8 bases and J dropped 6 bases, with 11 bases sitting between them. From germline, CDR1 is MDHEN and CDR2 SYDVKM. CDR3 residues: CASRIPAEQYF. CDR3 bases: TGTGCCAGCCGGATACCCGCCGAGCAGTACTTC.

This clonotype was recorded at least ten times. The chain has TRBV12-3 or TRBV12-4 and TRBJ2-5; D gene uncertain. Trimming cost V 6 bases and J 7 bases, with 12 bases left between them. The CDR3 sequence is 12 residues long. CDR3 loop: CASSPTGGTQYF. The CDR3 bases are TGTGCCAGCAGCCCAACCGGCGGGACCCAGTACTTC.

This clonotype was seen only a few times. V gene TRBV7-9 combines with J gene TRBJ2-1; maybe TRBD2 (6 bases). V shed 5 bases and J shed 9 bases, with 17 bases lying between them. This CDR3 comprises 14 residues. In germline, CDR1 is SEHNR, CDR2 FQNEAQ (reference sequence). The CDR3 coding sequence is TGTGCCAGCAGCGTGGTTGCGGGGAAGGGTGAGCAGTTCTTC. Translated: CASSVVAGKGEQFF.

In its sample, this clonotype was seen many times. V is TRBV14 and J is TRBJ2-7; TRBD2 aligns across 7 bases. V was pared by 4 bases and J by 2 bases, with 2 bases of the junction left unmatched. Germline V CDR1 and CDR2: SGHDN, FVKESK. CDR3 length: 13 residues. The CDR3 loop reads CASSRGLAYEQYF. The CDR3 coding sequence is TGTGCCAGCAGCCGCGGACTAGCCTACGAGCAGTACTTC.

This clonotype appeared a few times. The V and J genes are TRBV5-6 and TRBJ2-5; 8 bases are a match to TRBD2. V was clipped by 0 bases and J by 5 bases; unmatched bases: 9. The CDR3 is made up of 16 amino acids. CDR1 is SGHDT, CDR2 YYEEEE, per germline. CDR3 residues: CASSLAPGLDGETQYF. The CDR3 DNA sequence: TGTGCCAGCAGCTTGGCCCCGGGACTAGATGGGGAGACCCAGTACTTC.

This clonotype was seen repeatedly, ten times or more. This rearrangement joins TRBV7-9 to TRBJ2-7; no firm D call. V was cut by 1 base and J by 6 bases, with 10 bases left in between. The germline gives CDR1 SEHNR, CDR2 FQNEAQ (reference sequence). The CDR3 is 13 amino acids. The CDR3 loop reads CASSLVSLGEQYF. Here the CDR3 DNA reads TGTGCCAGCAGCTTAGTCTCCCTCGGCGAGCAGTACTTC.

This clonotype has ten or more counts. CDR3 residues: CSGYPGTVSYNEQFF. CDR3 sequence (DNA): TGCAGTGGCTACCCCGGGACAGTCTCCTACAATGAGCAGTTCTTC. This chain connects TRBV20-1 to TRBJ2-1; 7 nucleotides align to TRBD1. The trim removed 7 bases at V and 0 bases at J, leaving 9 bases unmatched. The CDR3 has 15 residues. The V gene's germline CDR1 is DFQATT and CDR2 SNEGSKA (reference sequence).